The subject of this entry is one T cell receptor beta chain. Per the study methods: Reference gene primer amplification gave estimated nucleated cell counts. Method: immunoSEQ multiplex PCR; TCRdb's copy keeps in-frame clones and lacks some. That table is the source of V, J and clone size, and D and trimming were worked out from the DNA. This table holds over 200,000 clones, roughly 87% found once. There are 14 residues in the CDR3. Germline V gives CDR1 LNHDA, CDR2 SQIVND (reference sequence). Trimming left V 9 bases short and J 2 bases short, with 11 bases between. These data originate in a study of blood T cell repertoires in COVID-19. Whole-study context: The United States, Italy and Spain supplied acute and convalescent COVID-19 samples. The cDNA or gDNA used as material had been derived from T cells, B-cell-depleted T cells, or PBMCs.

This receptor was identified in a human donor in a cohort sampled during active COVID-19. This chain joins TRBV19 and TRBJ2-6, with D possibly TRBD1 on 6 matching bases. Sequencing was done on a sample of peripheral blood. CDR3 coding DNA: TGTGCCAGCAGCGAGGGGGCTGGGGCCAACGTCCTGACTTTC. Translating gives CASSEGAGANVLTF.